This T cell receptor (beta chain) is drawn from a study of T-cell reconstitution after alpha-beta-depleted transplantation in children (dated by TCRdb to about 2016). About the full investigation: The study quantitatively tracked T-cell immune reconstitution after TCRalphabeta/CD19-depleted allogeneic hematopoietic cell transplantation in children using TCR repertoire profiling.

This clonotype was counted at least ten times. The antigen this receptor binds is unknown. Base qualities are not at hand, and no much larger clone is one base apart. The CDR3 measures 18 amino acids from cysteine to phenylalanine. CDR3 DNA is the only sequence kept; it has 54 bases, read in frame from the first base. The germline V gene gives CDR1 as SGHVS and CDR2 as FQNEAQ. At the junction V is shortened by 4 bases and J by 1 base; bases outside the gene matches: 14. Library prep was done by PCR. The run used an Illumina HiSeq 2500. To normalize quantification of the TCRbeta repertoire, the TCR libraries were built with molecular barcoding that relied on unique molecular identifiers. In-frame beta chains were kept once TCRdb had trimmed the public reads at Q25 with fastp and called clones with MiXCR. Rows with a matching CDR3 protein are joined into one entry that keeps the most common DNA and genes. The sample data list 150,000 to 200,000 distinct CDR3 sequences, and roughly 15% of these were observed just once. The ten largest clonotypes hold roughly 13% of the sample.

This chain is built from TRBV7-8 and TRBJ1-1, with 8 bases matching TRBD1. Specimen: PBMCs from the stem cell graft donor, collected from the stem cell graft. The sequence was collected from a human donor who donated a stem cell graft to a child with acute lymphoblastic leukemia. The CDR3 region: CASSSTLPRDRGNTEAFF. The DNA reads TGTGCCAGCAGCTCCACCCTCCCCCGTGACAGGGGGAACACTGAAGCTTTCTTT.